These T cell receptor beta chains were read from a single sample in a study of T cells in Graves' hyperthyroidism and ophthalmopathy. Each CDR3 protein gets one entry after TCRdb re-called the multiplex PCR reads with MiXCR. This repertoire shows roughly 300,000 distinct CDR3 sequences, roughly 18% found once; its top ten account for 49%. Material: blood. These receptors were obtained from a woman between 50 and 59 years old with Graves' hyperthyroidism. Both conserved end residues are part of each CDR3. D genes are given only for firm matches. Size values are once, few and many counts, or a class for expanded clones, and some rows have none.

- | TRBJ1-6 | TRBV12-3/TRBV12-4 | 14 | many | TGTGCCAGCAGTTTGGTAGGGTGGAGTTCACCCCTCCACTTT | CASSLVGWSSPLHF
- | TRBJ2-2 | TRBV10-3 | 15 | - | TGTGCCATCAGTGAGTCCGGGGAGGCGACCGGGGAGCTGTTTTTT | CAISESGEATGELFF
- | TRBJ1-3 | TRBV5-1 | 15 | few | TGCGCCAGCAGCTTGGAACCTTTCTCTGGAAACACCATATATTTT | CASSLEPFSGNTIYF
- | TRBJ1-6 | TRBV3-1 | 14 | few | TGTGCCAGCAGCCCGGTCAGGGGTAATTCACCCCTCCACTTT | CASSPVRGNSPLHF
TRBD1 | TRBJ2-1 | TRBV20-1 | 14 | many | TGCAGTGCTAATGGGAGAGGGGGCCTAGATACGCAGTTCTTC | CSANGRGGLDTQFF
TRBD2 | TRBJ2-3 | TRBV6-2/TRBV6-3 | 16 | - | TGTGCCAGCAGTCTGGGACTAGCGGGGGGGCCCGATACGCAGTATTTT | CASSLGLAGGPDTQYF
TRBD2 | TRBJ2-1 | TRBV19 | 14 | - | TGTGCCAGTAGAGGGACTAGCGGGAACAATGAGCAGTTCTTC | CASRGTSGNNEQFF
- | TRBJ1-5 | TRBV6-1 | 12 | few | TGTGCCAGTGTAGCAGGGAATCAGCCCCAGCATTTT | CASVAGNQPQHF
- | TRBJ2-5 | TRBV4-1 | 17 | once | TGCGCCAGCAGCCAAGCGGGGGACGGCGATTCTCAAGAGACCCAGTACTTC | CASSQAGDGDSQETQYF
- | TRBJ1-2 | TRBV4-2 | 15 | few | TGTGCCAGCAGCCAAGACGTCGTGGCGAACTATGGCTACACCTTC | CASSQDVVANYGYTF
TRBD2 | TRBJ2-4 | TRBV7-2 | 16 | - | TGTGCCAGCAGCTTTTCATGGACTAGTATCAAAAACATTCAGTACTTC | CASSFSWTSIKNIQYF
- | TRBJ1-6 | TRBV12-3/TRBV12-4 | 18 | few | TGTGCCAGCAGTCCGACGGTGGATCAACGTCCCTTTAATTCACCCCTCCACTTT | CASSPTVDQRPFNSPLHF
TRBD1 | TRBJ2-3 | TRBV20-1 | 15 | many | TGCAGTGCTAGAGACCCTGGACAGGGAACAGATACGCAGTATTTT | CSARDPGQGTDTQYF
TRBD2 | TRBJ2-5 | TRBV27 | 14 | few | TGTGCCAGCAGTGCCCTAGCGGGGGGGGTGACCCAGTACTTC | CASSALAGGVTQYF
- | TRBJ2-1 | TRBV28 | 12 | - | TGTGCCACCGTGAGCTCCTACAATGAGCAGTTCTTC | CATVSSYNEQFF
TRBD1 | TRBJ2-2 | TRBV20-1 | 14 | - | TGCAGTGCTCCGGGACAGTTTTTTACCGGGGAGCTGTTTTTT | CSAPGQFFTGELFF
- | TRBJ2-5 | TRBV27 | 13 | - | TGTGCCAGCAGTTTCTTCAGGGAAGAGACCCAGTACTTC | CASSFFREETQYF
- | TRBJ1-5 | TRBV28 | 15 | many | TGTGCCAGCAGTTTTAGGGACCGTAGCAATCAGCCCCAGCATTTT | CASSFRDRSNQPQHF
- | TRBJ1-1 | TRBV5-1 | 12 | - | TGCGCCAGTAGACAGCAGAACACTGAAGCTTTCTTT | CASRQQNTEAFF
TRBD1 | TRBJ1-6 | TRBV6-5 | 18 | few | TGTGCCAGCAGTTACTCGTCAGGACAGGGGGCTAGCGGTTCACCCCTCCACTTT | CASSYSSGQGASGSPLHF
TRBD1 | TRBJ2-1 | TRBV10-1 | 16 | - | TGCGCCAGCAGTTCCCCGACAGGGGGGCCCTACAATGAGCAGTTCTTC | CASSSPTGGPYNEQFF
TRBD2 | TRBJ2-1 | TRBV30 | 15 | many | TGTGCCTGGAGTGCAGGACTAGCGGGAGGGGGTGAGCAGTTCTTC | CAWSAGLAGGGEQFF
- | TRBJ2-3 | TRBV5-1 | 14 | many | TGCGCCAGCGCCCGGCAGGGACCCCCTGATACGCAGTATTTT | CASARQGPPDTQYF
TRBD1 | TRBJ1-5 | TRBV6-6 | 15 | - | TGTGCCAGCAGTTACTCAGGGGGCGCCAATCAGCCCCAGCATTTT | CASSYSGGANQPQHF
- | TRBJ1-2 | TRBV6-1 | 15 | many | TGTGCCAGCAGTGCCTACCCGGGGGGCGAGGCTGGCTACACCTTC | CASSAYPGGEAGYTF
TRBD1 | TRBJ1-2 | TRBV2 | 13 | few | TGTGCCAGCAGATCCAGGGGGCTCTATGGCTACACCTTC | CASRSRGLYGYTF
TRBD2 | TRBJ2-7 | TRBV19 | 16 | few | TGTGCCAGTAGTATTTCTCTCACCGGGACTAGAGACGAGCAGTACTTC | CASSISLTGTRDEQYF
TRBD2 | TRBJ2-3 | TRBV7-3 | 15 | many | TGTGCCAGCAGCTCAGGACTAGTGGGCACAGATACGCAGTATTTT | CASSSGLVGTDTQYF
TRBD1 | TRBJ1-4 | TRBV20-1 | 13 | - | TGCAGTGCACTCCGGGACAGCAATGAAAAACTGTTTTTT | CSALRDSNEKLFF
- | TRBJ1-1 | TRBV2 | 13 | few | TGTGCCAGCAGTCCACAGGAGGGCACTGAAGCTTTCTTT | CASSPQEGTEAFF
TRBD1 | TRBJ2-2 | TRBV11-2 | 14 | few | TGTGCCAGCAGCAGGACAGGGGACGCCGGGGAGCTGTTTTTT | CASSRTGDAGELFF
- | TRBJ2-2 | TRBV11-2 | 15 | many | TGTGCCAGCAGCTTAGGACGTTGGGGGGCCGGGGAGCTGTTTTTT | CASSLGRWGAGELFF
TRBD2 | TRBJ2-5 | TRBV7-2 | 15 | - | TGTGCCAGCAGTCGGACTAGCGGGTGGAAAGAGACCCAGTACTTC | CASSRTSGWKETQYF
- | TRBJ2-1 | TRBV7-2 | 13 | - | TGTGCCAGCAGCCTAACTAGGACCTATGAGCAGTTCTTC | CASSLTRTYEQFF
TRBD1 | TRBJ1-1 | TRBV9 | 16 | - | TGTGCCAGCAGCGCTGCCCTAGGACAGGGGCACACTGAAGCTTTCTTT | CASSAALGQGHTEAFF
- | TRBJ2-7 | TRBV28 | 11 | many | TGTGCCAGCGGCATAAACTACGAGCAGTACTTC | CASGINYEQYF
TRBD2 | TRBJ2-5 | TRBV18 | 17 | few | TGTGCCAGCTCCCCGGGCATAGCGGGGAGCATCGAAGAGACCCAGTACTTC | CASSPGIAGSIEETQYF